The T cell receptor (beta chain) under discussion was sequenced for a study of regulatory T cells in long-lasting Graves disease (dated by TCRdb to the early 2020s). Background for the entire study: Antithyroid drugs had been taken for less than 3 months by newly diagnosed Graves' disease patients. Patients with persistent Graves' disease were compared with patients with newly diagnosed Graves' disease using TCR sequencing and RNA sequencing of peripheral blood. The study was registered as a clinical trial and conducted in China. A total of around 35 samples were covered by TCR sequencing, comprising around 13 persistent and around 20 newly diagnosed Graves' disease patients.

The library was made by multiplex PCR. Sequenced on an Illumina HiSeq 4000. To build TCR beta libraries, CDR3 regions were amplified by Arm-PCR using iRepertoire HTBI primers. Before sequencing, the PCR products underwent gel purification. As for the authors' bioinformatics: A total of roughly 65 TRBV and some 15 TRBJ segments were identified across samples and were used for gene usage analysis of CDR3 amino acid clonotypes. Filtered high-quality paired reads were merged into contigs using COPE and FqMerger. BLAST was used to align contigs to IMGT TRBV, TRBD and TRBJ reference genes, and CDR3 was defined according to IMGT. Clonotypes above 0.1% frequency were classified as highly expanded clones. Shannon entropy served as the measure of repertoire diversity, while the Gini coefficient captured V-J evenness. A clonotype found in more than one individual was treated as public. TCRdb reran the public reads through fastp at Q25 and MiXCR, keeping productive beta chains. One record per CDR3 amino acid sequence lists the most common genes and DNA. The V and J calls shown here were made by TCRdb, not taken from the authors' results. The sample yields 440,000 or so distinct CDR3 sequences; around 15% were counted once. The ten largest clones add up to about 10% of the sample.

Reading the label with the study, this specimen's time point is: newly diagnosed GD, antithyroid drugs for less than 3 months. For both TCR sequencing and RNA sequencing, RNA was extracted from PBMCs using TRIzol. The diagnosis of Graves' disease was made according to American Thyroid Association guidelines. Patients were recruited from an endocrinology department in Xi'an, China. Each patient gave approximately 9.7 milliliters of peripheral blood, collected in an EDTA anticoagulant tube. Ficoll Paque Plus density gradient separation was used to isolate PBMCs, and no further T cell sorting was performed. An Agilent 2100 Bioanalyzer and agarose gel were used to assess RNA quality, and a NanoDrop 2000 was used to measure RNA concentration. This clonotype was counted between two and nine times. It has no known antigen specificity. Base quality data are lacking; no much larger clone is found one base away.

Measured from the cysteine to the phenylalanine, the CDR3 is 13 residues long. The entry retains the CDR3 DNA only, 39 bases that are in frame from base 1. At the junction V is shortened by 7 bases and J by 0 bases, with 9 bases in between. CDR1 and CDR2 were assigned from the germline V gene as MNHNS and SASEGT. The paper's findings and limits, for the study overall: Sequencing and analysis were limited to the TCR beta chain. TRBV28, TRBJ1-2 and TRBJ2-5 were preferentially used in persistent disease, while TRBV20-1 and TRBJ2-1 were favored in newly diagnosed disease. Persistent Graves' disease patients showed lower TCR Shannon entropy and fewer highly expanded clones than newly diagnosed patients, suggesting clonal expansion. A larger number of public clonotypes was shared among persistent patients (over 2,500) than among newly diagnosed patients (more than 850). Peripheral blood alone was examined, since thyroid tissue, which constituted the primary lesion, could not be accessed. As a limitation, the authors acknowledged that the small sample size may reduce accuracy.

These same data were also listed under a study on T cells in Graves' hyperthyroidism and ophthalmopathy. Taken from the second paper: Graves' hyperthyroidism was defined as stable when no progression to ophthalmopathy occurred over 18 months of follow-up. Hyperthyroidism patients were newly diagnosed, with disease duration under 2 months, and aged 18 to 65 years. Exclusion was applied to patients with uncontrolled infections, other autoimmune diseases, pregnancy or lactation. Diagnoses relied on clinical symptoms, serum thyroxine and TRAb, thyroid ultrasound and orbital computed tomography. For the first round of RT-PCR on the TCR CDR3, the HTBI primer set was used together with the Qiagen OneStep RT-PCR kit. Most expanded thyroid clonotypes (frequency above 0.001) were also detected in blood, suggesting blood repertoires may reflect thyroid immune responses. A 13 V-J signature model separated ophthalmopathy from stable hyperthyroidism, with about 88% sensitivity and about 81% specificity in cross-validation and 80%/75% in testing. In validation, progression to ophthalmopathy was predicted by the model with 70.59% sensitivity and roughly 76% specificity, a median of around 6.5 months before onset. A discovery cohort of about 100 patients, fewer than 50 with Graves' ophthalmopathy and over 55 with stable Graves' hyperthyroidism, was used to find distinguishing TCR V-J signatures. An independent validation cohort of 18 to 20 hyperthyroidism patients and over 15 patients who later progressed to ophthalmopathy tested prospective prediction of ophthalmopathy. The 85 to 100 discovery patients were randomly split 7:3 into training and test sets. In more than 5 Graves' hyperthyroidism patients, the study also compared T-cell repertoires from thyroid tissue with T-cell repertoires from blood. Following sampling, methimazole starting at 30 mg daily was given to hyperthyroidism patients, and high-dose intravenous methylprednisolone was given to ophthalmopathy patients. The libraries were constructed in a second round of multiplex PCR and then size-selected and purified. Libraries were sequenced paired-end with 100 bp reads on an Illumina HiSeq2000. Raw data were processed with SOAPnuke, discarding reads with adapters, uncalled bases, mean Phred below 15, or no exact constant-primer or identifier match. High-quality paired reads were merged using COPE v1.2.5, and each unique nucleotide sequence was defined as a clonotype. MiTCR v1.1 was used to align clonotypes to the IMGT TRBV, TRBD and TRBJ reference segments. Only V-J combinations with frequency above 0.0001, covering 99% to 99.2% of repertoires, were analysed. A TCS score was defined as the ratio between F50 (clonal expansion) and ExV (chaos), using BLOSUM62-based TCRdist between CDR3 peptides within each V-J. Welch's t-statistics and random forest reduced fewer than 550 V-J features to 13, which were used in a naive Bayes classifier (R e1071). Sample size was not statistically predetermined, and blinding of investigators to group allocation was not performed. TCR Vbeta CDR3 sequencing of approximately 140 peripheral blood samples (43 ophthalmopathy, some 75 hyperthyroidism and roughly 17 progressor patients) is reported in the paper.

This receptor chain uses TRBV6-1 and TRBJ1-2; the D segment cannot be called with confidence. The sequence was collected from a woman aged 25-40 years with Graves disease. Donor details come from another sample of the same person, matched by shared clones. The material was peripheral blood mononuclear cells (PBMCs), obtained at new diagnosis, from a patient treated with antithyroid drugs. The nucleotide sequence reads TGTGCCAGCAAAGTGGGCTCTAACTATGGCTACACCTTC. Its amino acids are CASKVGSNYGYTF.